Listed below are T cell receptor beta chains from one sample, sequenced in a study of CD8+ T cells in alopecia areata. Profiled with immunoSEQ multiplex PCR; TCRdb holds only in-frame clones, not every one. The table shows some 220,000 clones, with around three fifths occurring only once. The sequences come from CD4+ T cells sorted from blood, collected at week 4, from a patient treated with tofacitinib. These receptors all come from a human donor with alopecia areata. CDR3s leave out the opening cysteine and the closing phenylalanine or tryptophan. The order of the fields is V gene, J gene, CDR3 protein.

TRBV7-2,TRBJ1-1,ASSLLPPGGGTEAF
TRBV10-3,TRBJ2-3,AISELAGSGDTQY
TRBV2,TRBJ1-2,ASRADNYGYT
TRBV4-3,TRBJ1-2,ASSQDLKIGGYT
TRBV19,TRBJ2-2,ASGLTGNTGELF
TRBV4-1,TRBJ1-2,ASSQDIGDSDNYGYT
TRBV29-1,TRBJ1-2,SVHSLNYGYT
TRBV29-1,TRBJ2-3,SVDPGIGTDTQY
TRBV7-2,TRBJ1-2,ASSAPGTGGYGYT
TRBV5-1,TRBJ2-7,ASSPPDGIQY
TRBV23-1,TRBJ1-4,ASSQSDSRDGEKLF
TRBV4-3,TRBJ1-5,ASSQDRARGNQPQH
TRBV6-1,TRBJ1-2,ASSHGPTRNGYT
TRBV18,TRBJ2-1,ASSPRDRASEQF
TRBV7-6,TRBJ2-7,ASSSSVGPSYEQY
TRBV15,TRBJ1-1,ATSSRDIPAGAF
TRBV20-1,TRBJ2-7,SASDKQQY
TRBV29-1,TRBJ2-5,SVIRHGVQETQY
TRBV9,TRBJ2-5,ASSVVGTSEAETQY
TRBV30,TRBJ1-5,AWSGGDNQPQH
TRBV27,TRBJ1-5,ASSLRLDGRDLGPQH
TRBV9,TRBJ1-2,ASSVGTNYGYT
TRBV6-6,TRBJ2-1,ASSYLAGGRVNEQF
TRBV29-1,TRBJ2-3,SVAFTDTQY
TRBV9,TRBJ2-5,ASSVASWVENSQETQY
TRBV18,TRBJ2-7,ASSPGQGVYEQY
TRBV29-1,TRBJ2-3,SVEGGGGADTQY
TRBV23-1,TRBJ2-3,ASSPSNTDTQY
TRBV23-1,TRBJ1-2,ASSPKCDRDYGYT
TRBV14,TRBJ2-2,ASSQGGSGAGWHTGELF
TRBV30,TRBJ1-5,AWNEKYSNNQPQH
TRBV29-1,TRBJ1-1,SVGTGVAF
TRBV7-2,TRBJ1-6,ASSLGLGQGMPLH
TRBV9,TRBJ2-5,ASSVSTRGMETQY
TRBV6-6,TRBJ1-2,ASYVEGLYGYT
TRBV7-9,TRBJ2-7,ASRQGGAGSYEQY
TRBV11-2,TRBJ1-2,ASSPPGQSYGYT
TRBV29-1,TRBJ1-2,SVEFRDEKSGSGYT
TRBV10-3,TRBJ1-5,ANGRQKDQPQH
TRBV29-1,TRBJ1-2,SIQTPTGPIYGYT
TRBV25-1,TRBJ2-7,ASSDAGYEQY
TRBV2,TRBJ2-2,ASSKDRVLTGELF
TRBV19,TRBJ1-5,ASSSGGASNQPQH
TRBV15,TRBJ1-5,ATSGEGQGSQPQH
TRBV4-2,TRBJ2-3,ASSQEGGGGDTQY
TRBV27,TRBJ2-3,ASSSTSVTDTQY
TRBV14,TRBJ2-5,ASSPRGYQETQY
TRBV13,TRBJ1-2,ASSRAASIYGYT
TRBV9,TRBJ2-6,ASSLGTGDWANVLT
TRBV25-1,TRBJ2-1,ASSQWNNEQF
TRBV6-5,TRBJ2-7,ASSYQSPQASYEQY
TRBV7-2,TRBJ1-2,ASSLGGVGDWRGYT
TRBV28,TRBJ2-7,ASSLFGGLSYEQY